This T cell receptor beta chain stems from a study of cytomegalovirus exposure and HLA in healthy donors. Study-wide results and limits: An analysis done earlier found most TCR beta V segments productive about 90% or about 30% of the time. A later analysis linked a missense DCLRE1C variant to TCR beta V- and J-gene trimming. A cluster of highly shared sequence variants was likely a sequencing artifact.

Primers for the PCR totalled 60 Vbeta and 13 Jbeta. Repertoires were generated with immunoSEQ multiplex PCR, while TCRdb's copy carries only in-frame clones and drops some. The data show 100,000 or so clones, 85% to 90% seen once. This CDR3 spans 14 amino acids. Germline CDR1 SEHNR, CDR2 FQNEAQ (reference sequence). V gave up 5 bases and J gave up 2 bases, with 13 bases separating them. A remark on this clone: Its target is not known.

Specimen: PBMCs. The origin of this receptor is a man younger than 45 in good health and CMV-seronegative. J is TRBJ2-7 and V is TRBV7-9; D is perhaps TRBD1 (6 bases). CDR3 nucleotides: TGTGCCAGCAGCCAACAGGGCTCCACCTACGAGCAGTACTTC. Amino acids: CASSQQGSTYEQYF. The variable domain in full, with the rest retrieved from reference TRBV7-9 and TRBJ2-7, is DTGVSQNPRHKITKRGQNVTFRCDPISEHNRLYWYRQTLGQGPEFLTYFQNEAQLEKSRLLSDRFSAERPKGSFSTLEIQRTEQGDSAMYLCASSQQGSTYEQYFGPGTRLTVT.